This note documents a single TCR beta chain sequence. These data come from a study of blood T cell repertoires in COVID-19. Overall study: The study drew acute and convalescent COVID-19 samples from the United States, Italy and Spain. The cDNA or gDNA used as material had been derived from T cells, B-cell-depleted T cells, or PBMCs.

Per the study methods: How many nucleated cells were present was estimated from reference gene primer amplification. Data came from immunoSEQ multiplex PCR; TCRdb stores just in-frame clones and leaves some out. V and J calls plus clone size are reproduced from that table; the DNA served to infer D and trimming. The data show about 46,000 clones, over 75% seen once. V shed 0 bases and J 5 bases; nucleotides not matched to a gene: 5. The CDR3 sequence is 14 residues long. Per germline, CDR1 GTSNPN and CDR2 SVGIG (reference sequence). The rearrangement joins TRBV30 to TRBJ2-7; 9 nucleotides align to TRBD1. Sequencing used peripheral blood. This TCR came from a human donor with active COVID-19. The donor label of this sample is uncertain. CDR3 bases: TGTGCCTGGAGTGTCGTGACAGGGGGTAACGAGCAGTACTTC. As protein: CAWSVVTGGNEQYF.